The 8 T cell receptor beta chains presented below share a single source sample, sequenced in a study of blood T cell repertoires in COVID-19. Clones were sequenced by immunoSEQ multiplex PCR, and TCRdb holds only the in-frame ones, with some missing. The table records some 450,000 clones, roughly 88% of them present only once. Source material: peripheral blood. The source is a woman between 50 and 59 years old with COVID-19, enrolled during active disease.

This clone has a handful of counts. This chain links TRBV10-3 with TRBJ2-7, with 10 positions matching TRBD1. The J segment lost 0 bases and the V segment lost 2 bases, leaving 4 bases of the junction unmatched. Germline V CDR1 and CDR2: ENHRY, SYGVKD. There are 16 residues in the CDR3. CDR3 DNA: TGTGCCATCAGTGAGGAAGGACAGGGGGGCTCCTACGAGCAGTACTTC. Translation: CAISEEGQGGSYEQYF.

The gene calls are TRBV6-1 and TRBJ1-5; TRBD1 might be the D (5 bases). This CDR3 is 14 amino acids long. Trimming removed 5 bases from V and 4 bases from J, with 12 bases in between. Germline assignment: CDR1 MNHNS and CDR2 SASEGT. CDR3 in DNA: TGTGCCAGCAGTTCGGGGGACGGGAATCAGCCCCAGCATTTT. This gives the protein CASSSGDGNQPQHF.

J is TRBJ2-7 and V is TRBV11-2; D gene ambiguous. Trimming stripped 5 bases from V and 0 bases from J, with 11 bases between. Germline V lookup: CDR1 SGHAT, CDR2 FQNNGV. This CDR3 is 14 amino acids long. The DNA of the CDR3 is TGTGCCAGCAGCCCACTCCAAAGCTCCTACGAGCAGTACTTC. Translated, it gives CASSPLQSSYEQYF.

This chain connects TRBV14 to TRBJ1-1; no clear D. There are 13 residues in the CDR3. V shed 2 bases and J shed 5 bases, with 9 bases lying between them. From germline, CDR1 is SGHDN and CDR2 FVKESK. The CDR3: CASSQTSGTEAFF. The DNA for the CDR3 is TGTGCCAGCAGCCAAACTAGTGGGACTGAAGCTTTCTTT.

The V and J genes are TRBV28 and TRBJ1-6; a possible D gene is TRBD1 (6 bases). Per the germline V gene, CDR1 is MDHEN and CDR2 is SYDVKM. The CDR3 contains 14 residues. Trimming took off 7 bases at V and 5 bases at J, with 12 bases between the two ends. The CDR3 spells CASTVGADNSPLHF. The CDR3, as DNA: TGTGCCAGCACCGTGGGGGCAGATAATTCACCCCTCCACTTT.

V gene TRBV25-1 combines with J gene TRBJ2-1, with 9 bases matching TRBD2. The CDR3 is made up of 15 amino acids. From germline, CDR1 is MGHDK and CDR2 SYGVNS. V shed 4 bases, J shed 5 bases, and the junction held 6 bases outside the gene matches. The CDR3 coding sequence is TGTGCCAGCAGTGCCGGACTAGCGTCCGACAATGAGCAGTTCTTC. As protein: CASSAGLASDNEQFF.

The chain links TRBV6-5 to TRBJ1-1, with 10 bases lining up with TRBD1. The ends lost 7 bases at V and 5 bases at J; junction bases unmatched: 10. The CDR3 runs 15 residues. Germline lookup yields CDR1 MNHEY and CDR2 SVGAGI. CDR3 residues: CASTELGQGGTEAFF. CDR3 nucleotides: TGTGCCAGCACCGAACTTGGACAGGGGGGGACTGAAGCTTTCTTT.

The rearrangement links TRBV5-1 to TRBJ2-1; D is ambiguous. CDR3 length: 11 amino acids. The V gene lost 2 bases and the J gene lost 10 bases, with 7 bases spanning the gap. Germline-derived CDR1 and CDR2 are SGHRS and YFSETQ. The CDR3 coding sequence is TGCGCCAGCAGCTTCGACATCGAGCAGTTCTTC. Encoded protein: CASSFDIEQFF.